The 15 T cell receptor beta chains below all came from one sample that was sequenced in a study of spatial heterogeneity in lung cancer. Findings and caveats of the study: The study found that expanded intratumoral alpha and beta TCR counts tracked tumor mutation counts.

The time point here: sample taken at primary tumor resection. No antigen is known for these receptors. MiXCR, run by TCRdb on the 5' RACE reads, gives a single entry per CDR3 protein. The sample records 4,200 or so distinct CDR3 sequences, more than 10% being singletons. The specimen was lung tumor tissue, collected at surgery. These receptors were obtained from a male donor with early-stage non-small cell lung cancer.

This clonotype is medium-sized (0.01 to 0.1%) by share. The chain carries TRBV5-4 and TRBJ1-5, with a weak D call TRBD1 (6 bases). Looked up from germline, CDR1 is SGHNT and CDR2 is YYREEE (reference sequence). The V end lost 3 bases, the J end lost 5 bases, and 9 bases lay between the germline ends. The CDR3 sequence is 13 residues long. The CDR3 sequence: CASSWGRDQPQHF. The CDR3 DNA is TGTGCCAGCAGCTGGGGGCGGGATCAGCCCCAGCATTTT.

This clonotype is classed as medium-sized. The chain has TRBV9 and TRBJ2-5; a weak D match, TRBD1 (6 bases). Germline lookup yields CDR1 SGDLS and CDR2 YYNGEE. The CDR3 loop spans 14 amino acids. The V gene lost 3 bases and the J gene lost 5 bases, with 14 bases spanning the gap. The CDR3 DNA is TGTGCCAGCAGCGCCGAGGACAGATACGAGACCCAGTACTTC. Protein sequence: CASSAEDRYETQYF.

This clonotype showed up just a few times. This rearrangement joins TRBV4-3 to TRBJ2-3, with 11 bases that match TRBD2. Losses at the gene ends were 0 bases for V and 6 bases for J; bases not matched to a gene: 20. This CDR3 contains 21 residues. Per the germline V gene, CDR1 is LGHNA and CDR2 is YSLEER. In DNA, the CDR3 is TGCGCCAGCAGCCAAGATGATTGGTGGGACCTTAGCGGGAGGGCCGTGGATACGCAGTATTTT. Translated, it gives CASSQDDWWDLSGRAVDTQYF.

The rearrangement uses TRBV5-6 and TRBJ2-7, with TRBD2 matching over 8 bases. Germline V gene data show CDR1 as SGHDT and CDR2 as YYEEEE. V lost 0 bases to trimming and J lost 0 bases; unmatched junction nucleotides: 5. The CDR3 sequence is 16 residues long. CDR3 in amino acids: CASSLDVGTSSYEQYV. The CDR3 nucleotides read TGTGCCAGCAGCTTGGATGTCGGGACTAGCTCCTACGAGCAGTACGTC.

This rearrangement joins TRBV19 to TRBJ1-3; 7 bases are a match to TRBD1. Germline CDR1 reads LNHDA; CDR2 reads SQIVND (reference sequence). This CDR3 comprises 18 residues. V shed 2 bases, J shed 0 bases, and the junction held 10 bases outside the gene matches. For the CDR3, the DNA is TGTGCCAGTAGTATAATCGGGACAGCCCTTAGCTCTGGAAACACCATATATTTT. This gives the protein CASSIIGTALSSGNTIYF.

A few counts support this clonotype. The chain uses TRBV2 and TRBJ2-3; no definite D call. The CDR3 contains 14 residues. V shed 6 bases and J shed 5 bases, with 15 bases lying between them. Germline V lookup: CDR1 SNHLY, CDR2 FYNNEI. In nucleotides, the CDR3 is TGTGCCAGCAGGAAAGGCTCGAATGGAGATACGCAGTATTTT. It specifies CASRKGSNGDTQYF.

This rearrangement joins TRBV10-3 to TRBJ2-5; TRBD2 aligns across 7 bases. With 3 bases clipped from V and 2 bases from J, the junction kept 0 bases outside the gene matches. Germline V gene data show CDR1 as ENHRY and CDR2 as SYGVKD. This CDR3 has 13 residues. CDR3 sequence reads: CAISEAGQETQYF. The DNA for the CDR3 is TGTGCCATCAGTGAAGCGGGGCAAGAGACCCAGTACTTC.

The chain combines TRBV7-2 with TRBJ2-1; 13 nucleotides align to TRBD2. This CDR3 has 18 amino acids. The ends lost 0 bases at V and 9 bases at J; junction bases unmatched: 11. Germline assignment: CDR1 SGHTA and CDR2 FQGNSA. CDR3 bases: TGTGCCAGCAGCTTAGCTCCCACTAGCGGGGGGGCCGAAGGTGAGCAGTTCTTC. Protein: CASSLAPTSGGAEGEQFF.

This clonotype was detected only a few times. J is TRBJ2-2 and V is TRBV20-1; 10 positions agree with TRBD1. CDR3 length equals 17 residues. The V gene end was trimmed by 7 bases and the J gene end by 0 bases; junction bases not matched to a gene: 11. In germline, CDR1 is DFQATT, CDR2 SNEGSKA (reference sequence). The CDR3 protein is CSVSGAGTGANTGELFF. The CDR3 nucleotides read TGCAGTGTAAGCGGGGCCGGGACAGGGGCGAACACCGGGGAGCTGTTTTTT.

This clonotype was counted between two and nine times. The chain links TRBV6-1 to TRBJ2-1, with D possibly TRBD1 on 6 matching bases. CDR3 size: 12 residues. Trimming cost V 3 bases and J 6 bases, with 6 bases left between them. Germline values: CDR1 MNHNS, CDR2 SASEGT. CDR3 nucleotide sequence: TGTGCCAGCAGTGACAGGGGCAATGAGCAGTTCTTC. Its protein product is CASSDRGNEQFF.

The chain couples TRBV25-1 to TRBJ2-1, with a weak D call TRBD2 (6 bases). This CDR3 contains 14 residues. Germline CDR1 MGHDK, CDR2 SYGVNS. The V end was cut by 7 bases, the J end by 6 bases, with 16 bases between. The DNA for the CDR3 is TGTGCCAGCAATCTGCCGGGAGTTCGCAATGAGCAGTTCTTC. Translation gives CASNLPGVRNEQFF.

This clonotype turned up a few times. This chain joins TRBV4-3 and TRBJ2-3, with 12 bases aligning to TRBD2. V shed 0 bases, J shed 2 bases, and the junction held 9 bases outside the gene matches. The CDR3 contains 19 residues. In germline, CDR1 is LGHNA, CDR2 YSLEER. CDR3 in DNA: TGCGCCAGCAGCCAAGAGGCCCCTCTAGCGGGAGGGAACACAGATACGCAGTATTTT. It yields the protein CASSQEAPLAGGNTDTQYF.

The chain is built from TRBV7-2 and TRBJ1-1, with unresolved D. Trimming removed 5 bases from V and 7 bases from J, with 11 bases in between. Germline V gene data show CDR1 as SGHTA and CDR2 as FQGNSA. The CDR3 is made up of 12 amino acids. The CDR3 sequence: CASSPPAFEAFF. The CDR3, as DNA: TGTGCCAGCAGCCCTCCGGCCTTTGAAGCTTTCTTT.

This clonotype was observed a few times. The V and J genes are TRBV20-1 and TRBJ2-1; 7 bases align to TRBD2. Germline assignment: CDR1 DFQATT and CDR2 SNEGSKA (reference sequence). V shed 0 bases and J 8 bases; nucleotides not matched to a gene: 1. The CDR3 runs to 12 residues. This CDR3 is CSARDAGDEQFF. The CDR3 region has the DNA TGCAGTGCTAGAGATGCGGGGGATGAGCAGTTCTTC.

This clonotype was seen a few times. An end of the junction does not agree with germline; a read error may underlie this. In DNA form, the CDR3 reads TGCAGTGCGGGGGGACTCGAGGATACGCAGTTTTTT. It encodes CSAGGLEDTQFF. The gene calls are TRBV20-1 and TRBJ2-3, with D perhaps matching TRBD2 (6 bases). The CDR3 runs to 12 residues. CDR1 is DFQATT, CDR2 SNEGSKA, per germline (reference sequence).